This record looks at one T cell receptor beta chain sequence and its context. The antigen this receptor binds is unknown. Base qualities were left out, and no much larger clone turns up one base away. In the prospective study, participants were roughly 18 to 100 years old, resided in about two dozen geographic areas of the United States, and were enrolled through a virtual design. To assign participants to cohorts, the prospective study relied on clinical history that participants themselves reported in a screening survey and a study questionnaire. Exposed participants were defined as having been in contact with someone with a PCR-confirmed or clinician-diagnosed COVID-19 case within 2 weeks of study entry. Each participant in the prospective study had whole blood, serum and a nasopharyngeal or oropharyngeal swab collected by mobile phlebotomists. Participants in the prospective study had the option to provide additional blood draws and questionnaires over a roughly 2-month period. Prospective study blood samples were shipped either frozen or at room temperature before DNA extraction.

The data belong to a study of blood T cell repertoires in COVID-19 (dated by TCRdb to about 2020). Concerning the study at large: The collaborator samples originated in the United States, Italy and Spain and spanned the acute and convalescent phases of COVID-19. The repertoires were released in a freely available public database intended as a resource for research on the immune response to SARS-CoV-2. The samples were drawn from two sources: the first 160 participants of the ongoing ImmuneRACE study, and 1,254 subjects contributed by 6 global collaborators. The material from the prospective study consisted of cDNA or gDNA derived from T cells, B-cell-depleted T cells, or PBMCs. HLA class I and class II types, where available, came from metadata supplied by the sample provider rather than from assay-based typing. Subjects who had been exposed to COVID-19, were actively infected with it, or had recovered from it provided the deeply sampled blood TCRbeta repertoires that made up the dataset. A de-identified subject ID, COVID-19 status, age in years and sex were almost always included in the sample metadata. Study-wide conclusions, independent of this receptor: Clinical and demographic metadata were provided uncurated, with the amount varying by source and participant.

The immunoSEQ Assay, a bias-controlled multiplex PCR, was used to amplify TCRbeta CDR3 regions from genomic DNA. In the authors' own workflow: The number of nucleated cells in each sample was estimated by amplification of reference gene primers within the assay. To quantify the absolute abundance of each unique TCRbeta CDR3 rearrangement, sequence reads were collapsed and filtered. Productive Simpson clonality was computed per sample as the square root of Simpson's diversity index over productive rearrangements. Drawn from immuneACCESS, this table holds only the in-frame rearrangements with V and J called that TCRdb kept. Clones are partly lost; checked studies trace under half to an unresolved V gene and leave the rest unexplained. V, J and clone size are taken as reported in that table, and D and trimming were inferred from the DNA itself. This sample gives some 320,000 clones in total; about 90% of them show up just once. The ten biggest clones cover roughly 2.9% of the sample.

Taken from cysteine to phenylalanine, the CDR3 has 16 residues. Kept here is only the CDR3 DNA, which spans 48 bases and is read in frame from base 1. CDR1 and CDR2 are read off the germline V gene (reference sequence) as LGHDT and YNNKEL. Compared with germline, V lacks 5 bases and J lacks 5 bases; bases without a gene match: 7. Sample: PBMCs or T cells enriched from blood (not recorded which). Recombination joined TRBV3-1 (or the pseudogene TRBV3-2) with TRBJ1-4; 11 bases in the middle match TRBD1. The source of this sequence is a woman aged 45-65 years who had been exposed to COVID-19. At the DNA level, the sequence is TGTGCCAGCAGCTCCCGGGACAGGGGGGAGAATGAAAAACTGTTTTTT. Its protein is CASSSRDRGENEKLFF.